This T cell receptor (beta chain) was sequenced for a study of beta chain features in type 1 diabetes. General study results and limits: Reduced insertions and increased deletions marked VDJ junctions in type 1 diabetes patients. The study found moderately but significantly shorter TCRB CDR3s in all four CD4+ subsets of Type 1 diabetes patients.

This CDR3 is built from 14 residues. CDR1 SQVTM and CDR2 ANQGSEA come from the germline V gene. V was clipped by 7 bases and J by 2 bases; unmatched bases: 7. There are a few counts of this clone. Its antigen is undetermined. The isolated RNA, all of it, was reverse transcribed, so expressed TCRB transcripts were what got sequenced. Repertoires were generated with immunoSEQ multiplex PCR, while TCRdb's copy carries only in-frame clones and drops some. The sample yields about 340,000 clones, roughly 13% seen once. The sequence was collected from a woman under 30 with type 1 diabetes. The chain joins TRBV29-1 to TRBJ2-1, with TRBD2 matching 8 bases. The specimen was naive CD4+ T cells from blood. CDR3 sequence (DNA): TGCAGCGGGGAAAGGGGACTAGCCTACAATGAGCAGTTCTTC. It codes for CSGERGLAYNEQFF.